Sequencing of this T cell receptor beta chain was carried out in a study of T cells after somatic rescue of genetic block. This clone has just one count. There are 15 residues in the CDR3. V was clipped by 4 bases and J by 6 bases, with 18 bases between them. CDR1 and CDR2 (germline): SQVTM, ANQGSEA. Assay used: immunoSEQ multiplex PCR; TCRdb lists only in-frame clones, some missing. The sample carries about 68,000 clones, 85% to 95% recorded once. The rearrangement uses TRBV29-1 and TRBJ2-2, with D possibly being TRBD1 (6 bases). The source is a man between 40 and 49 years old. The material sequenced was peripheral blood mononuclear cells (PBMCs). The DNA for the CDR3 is TGCAGCGTTGTGTTCCGATTGACAGGACCCGGGGAGCTGTTTTTT. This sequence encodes CSVVFRLTGPGELFF.